This T cell receptor beta chain stems from a study of CD8+ T cells in alopecia areata. Study details: The drug, tofacitinib, lasted 6 to 18 months, followed by 6 months off drug. General study findings and limits: Treatment with tofacitinib significantly lowered scalp clonality and reduced expanded CD8+ clones among the top 100. Elevated clonality characterized lesional scalp relative to normal scalp, particularly in alopecia totalis/universalis.

Comments on this clone: Antigen unknown.

RNA extraction was followed by reverse transcription into cDNA, which acted as the sequencing template. The protocol was immunoSEQ multiplex PCR, while the TCRdb copy is restricted to in-frame clones and leaves out a portion. This sample has about 210,000 clones, with approximately 65% found just once. Stated treatment: oral pan-JAK inhibitor, 5-10 mg twice daily. Peripheral blood and lesional scalp punch biopsies came from alopecia areata patients. Germline V gene sequence: CDR1 PRHDT, CDR2 FYEKMQ (reference sequence). This CDR3 is 12 amino acids long. The germline V and J ends were trimmed by 5 bases and 5 bases, with 9 bases remaining between them.

This TCR came from a human donor with alopecia areata. This chain joins TRBV13 and TRBJ1-1; unclear D gene. Sequenced here: CD4+ T cells sorted from blood, sampled at roughly week 45, from a patient treated with tofacitinib. In DNA, the CDR3 is TGTGCCAGCAGCCAGTCAGCGACTGAAGCTTTCTTT. Protein: CASSQSATEAFF.